Sequencing of this T cell receptor beta chain was carried out in a study of blood T cell repertoires in COVID-19. Study-level information: Whether acute or convalescent, the COVID-19 samples came from the United States, Italy and Spain.

How the authors handled the data: For nucleated cells, counts were estimated from reference gene primer amplification. Sequencing was performed with immunoSEQ multiplex PCR; in TCRdb, only in-frame clones are kept and a portion is missing. That table furnishes V, J and clone size, whereas the DNA furnished D and trimming. The repertoire holds 150,000 to 200,000 clones, with about 79% as singletons. Cohorts were assigned according to the clinical history that participants reported. Trimming took off 5 bases at V and 4 bases at J, with 10 bases between the two ends. The CDR3 consists of 12 residues. Germline V gene lookup returns CDR1 GTSNPN and CDR2 SVGIG (reference sequence).

The sample comprised PBMCs or T cells enriched from blood (not recorded which). This clonotype was sampled from a middle-aged man who had recovered from COVID-19. The chain carries TRBV30 and TRBJ2-3; TRBD2 is a possible D gene (6 bases). This CDR3 reads CAWGRWADTQYF. DNA of the CDR3: TGTGCCTGGGGGAGGTGGGCAGATACGCAGTATTTT.